Shown below are 5 T cell receptor beta chains from a single sample sequenced in a study of somatic mutations in cytotoxic T cells in rheumatoid arthritis. Clones were sequenced by immunoSEQ multiplex PCR, and TCRdb holds only the in-frame ones, with some missing. The table lists about 14,000 clones, 60% to 85% of them singletons. Sequences were obtained from CD8+ T cells sorted from blood. The receptors were gathered from an adult with rheumatoid arthritis.

The chain combines TRBV7-8 with TRBJ1-2; 9 bases agree with TRBD1. V shed 4 bases, J shed 3 bases, and the junction held 9 bases outside the gene matches. The CDR3 totals 16 residues. Germline loops: CDR1 SGHVS, CDR2 FQNEAQ. CDR3 bases: TGTGCCAGCAGCTACCCCGGACAGGGGATCGACTATGGCTACACCTTC. Its translation is CASSYPGQGIDYGYTF.

DNA for the CDR3: TGTGCCAGCAGTGACTGGCAGTATAGCAATCAGCCCCAGCATTTT. Residues: CASSDWQYSNQPQHF. This chain connects TRBV6-1 to TRBJ1-5; D is unresolved. CDR3 size: 15 residues. Germline CDR1 is MNHNS and CDR2 is SASEGT. The germline V and J ends were trimmed by 3 bases and 0 bases, with 9 bases remaining between them.

This clone has a handful of counts. The rearrangement joins TRBV4-1 to TRBJ2-7; D may correspond to TRBD1 or TRBD2 (6 bases each). V was pared by 1 base and J by 4 bases, with 14 bases between. Looked up from germline, CDR1 is MGHRA and CDR2 is YSYEKL. This CDR3 has 15 amino acids. The CDR3: CASSQAWGAEYEQYF. Here the CDR3 DNA reads TGCGCCAGCAGCCAAGCCTGGGGGGCTGAATACGAGCAGTACTTC.

CDR3 protein: CASSVLGQNSPLHF. CDR3 DNA: TGTGCCAGCAGTGTTCTGGGACAGAATTCACCCCTCCACTTT. The rearrangement joins TRBV6-1 to TRBJ1-6, with 7 bases matching TRBD1. The CDR3 totals 14 residues. Germline V lookup: CDR1 MNHNS, CDR2 SASEGT. J was trimmed by 7 bases and V by 4 bases; bases with no gene match: 4.

This clone was observed a few times. This chain connects TRBV10-2 to TRBJ2-7; either TRBD1 or TRBD2 may fit D (5 bases each). There are 14 residues in the CDR3. Trimming left V 2 bases short and J 3 bases short, with 11 bases between. Germline V gives CDR1 WSHSY, CDR2 SAAADI. The CDR3 loop reads CASSEGGEIYEQYF. The CDR3 DNA sequence: TGCGCCAGCAGTGAGGGGGGAGAGATCTACGAGCAGTACTTC.